This T cell receptor (beta chain) appears in the sequencing data of a study of T cell therapy after organ transplantation. Study context: T cells were expanded two to three weeks with 30 CMV class I/II epitopes. A median of 1.92 x 10^8 CMV-specific T cells was infused in 2 to 6 doses. Study results and limitations: Reconstitution after therapy seemingly combined transferred and product-undetected endogenous clonotypes. Post-therapy CD8 clonality change correlated inversely with pretherapy clonality.

Details on this clone: Its antigen is unidentified. One end of the junction does not line up with germline, which may come from a read error. The sample contains more than one DNA sequence encoding this CDR3.

This CDR3 has 14 residues. The germline V gene has CDR1 SEHNR and CDR2 FQNEAQ (reference sequence). Method: immunoSEQ multiplex PCR; TCRdb's copy keeps in-frame clones and lacks some. The sample consists of around 50,000 clones, approximately 94% of them appearing once. This receptor was obtained from a human patient who had received a solid organ transplant and had CMV disease. V gene TRBV7-9 combines with J gene TRBJ2-1, with unresolved D. The source was CD8+ T cells from blood, collected before autologous CMV-specific T cell therapy. CDR3 residues: CASSLGGPYNEQFF. CDR3 coding DNA: TGTGCCAGCAGCTTAGGTGGGCCCTATAATGAGCAGTTCTTC.